The 17 T cell receptor beta chains below were found in one sample sequenced in a study of identical twins. Each CDR3 protein is one row after TCRdb ran MiXCR on the 5' RACE reads. The repertoire has roughly 290,000 distinct CDR3 sequences, roughly 10% of them found once; the top ten carry 5.5% to 9%. These records were also assigned to another study, of yellow fever vaccine responses in identical twins.

The specimen sequenced was CD8+ T cells sorted from blood. The origin of the receptors is a woman between 18 and 29 years old in good health.

The chain links TRBV25-1 to TRBJ2-7, with TRBD1 as a possible D gene (6 bases). This CDR3 contains 13 residues. Germline values: CDR1 MGHDK, CDR2 SYGVNS. V lost 2 bases, J lost 4 bases, and 9 bases lay in between. CDR3 sequence (DNA): TGTGCCAGCAGTGAAGGGGGCTCTTACGAGCAGTACTTC. It yields the protein CASSEGGSYEQYF.

This clonotype was detected ten times or more. The chain recombines TRBV29-1 with TRBJ2-1; no definite D call. V lost 0 bases and J lost 8, with 14 bases in between. Germline CDR1 and CDR2: SQVTM and ANQGSEA. This CDR3 has 14 residues. In nucleotides, the CDR3 is TGCAGCGTTGAAGATCGTTTTTCTTACTATGAGCAGTTCTTC. Translated, it gives CSVEDRFSYYEQFF.

There are a few counts of this clonotype. The gene calls are TRBV5-1 and TRBJ2-2; D remains ambiguous. Germline loops: CDR1 SGHRS, CDR2 YFSETQ. V dropped 2 bases and J dropped 0 bases, with 20 bases sitting between them. The CDR3 covers 19 residues. This CDR3 reads CASSLSPPHPSTNTGELFF. CDR3 nucleotide sequence: TGCGCCAGCAGCTTATCCCCCCCACACCCATCTACGAACACCGGGGAGCTGTTTTTT.

The chain links TRBV27 to TRBJ2-3; TRBD1 or TRBD2 may be the D gene (5 bases each). Trimming cost V 2 bases and J 6 bases, with 15 bases left between them. CDR1 is MNHEY and CDR2 is SMNVEV in the germline V gene (reference sequence). The CDR3 has 15 amino acids. The CDR3: CASSLTGPTMDTQYF. The CDR3 region has the DNA TGTGCCAGCAGTTTAACGGGACCGACGATGGATACGCAGTATTTT.

The rearrangement uses TRBV15 and TRBJ2-3; 7 bases are shared with TRBD2. CDR3 length: 18 residues. V lost 3 bases, J lost 2 bases, and 14 bases stayed unmatched. Germline CDR1 and CDR2: LNHNV and YYDKDF (reference sequence). The CDR3 spells CATSSSVARGRDTDTQYF. For the CDR3, the DNA is TGTGCCACCAGCAGTTCGGTGGCGCGAGGGAGGGACACAGATACGCAGTATTTT.

J is TRBJ2-7 and V is TRBV21-1. TRBV21-1 is flagged as a pseudogene. The CDR3 has 14 amino acids. The CDR3 DNA reads TGTGCCAGCAGCAAAGCCCTCCCTAGGATCGAGCAGTACTTC. Protein product: CASSKALPRIEQYF.

This clonotype was found a few times. The chain has TRBV7-8 and TRBJ2-7; tentative D call: TRBD1 (5 bases). The CDR3 sequence is 16 residues long. Trimming left V 2 bases short and J 3 bases short, with 17 bases between. Per germline, CDR1 SGHVS and CDR2 FQNEAQ. This CDR3 is CASSLPVETAYYEQYF. The DNA for the CDR3 is TGTGCCAGCAGCTTACCGGTGGAGACAGCGTACTACGAGCAGTACTTC.

This chain joins TRBV27 and TRBJ1-2; possible D gene TRBD1, 5 bases. The CDR3 length is 15 residues. Germline V gene sequence: CDR1 MNHEY, CDR2 SMNVEV (reference sequence). With 5 bases removed from V and 7 bases from J, the gap between germline ends came to 20 bases. The CDR3 sequence: CASSLAGTAFPGYTF. The CDR3 bases are TGTGCCAGCAGTCTGGCCGGGACCGCATTCCCTGGCTACACCTTC.

J is TRBJ2-1 and V is TRBV7-9; 7 bases fit TRBD2. This CDR3 is built from 16 residues. Germline CDR1 is SEHNR and CDR2 is FQNEAQ (reference sequence). V shed 5 bases, J shed 7 bases, and the junction held 14 bases outside the gene matches. Here the CDR3 DNA reads TGTGCCAGCAGCGGCCCGGAGGCGGCGGGAGTTAATGAGCAGTTCTTC. This codes for CASSGPEAAGVNEQFF.

The table lists this clonotype with a few counts. The rearrangement joins TRBV20-1 to TRBJ1-2, with D tentatively TRBD1 (6 bases). Trimming pared 0 bases from V and 4 bases from J, leaving 9 bases between. The CDR3 has 13 amino acids. Germline CDR1 and CDR2: DFQATT and SNEGSKA (reference sequence). CDR3 sequence reads: CSARDRGGYGYTF. In DNA form, the CDR3 reads TGCAGTGCTAGAGACAGGGGTGGCTATGGCTACACCTTC.

The chain recombines TRBV29-1 with TRBJ2-1, with D unclear. The CDR3 runs 13 residues. Per the germline V gene, CDR1 is SQVTM and CDR2 is ANQGSEA. V gave up 1 base and J gave up 7 bases, with 11 bases separating them. CDR3 coding DNA: TGCAGCGTTGAAGCGGCCTTTTGGAATGAGCAGTTCTTC. Amino acid sequence: CSVEAAFWNEQFF.

This clonotype was counted ten times or more. This chain links TRBV4-3 with TRBJ2-2, with D unclear. The CDR3 runs to 15 residues. The V gene lost 0 bases and the J gene lost 0 bases, with 5 bases spanning the gap. Germline V gene sequence: CDR1 LGHNA, CDR2 YSLEER. The CDR3 DNA follows: TGCGCCAGCAGCCAAGAAGGTCCGAACACCGGGGAGCTGTTTTTT. It translates to CASSQEGPNTGELFF.

The chain joins TRBV28 to TRBJ2-3, with 12 positions matching TRBD1. The ends lost 6 bases at V and 6 bases at J; junction bases unmatched: 7. CDR3 length: 15 residues. Germline assignment: CDR1 MDHEN and CDR2 SYDVKM. The CDR3 sequence is CASRSGTGGPDTQYF. For the CDR3, the DNA is TGTGCCAGCAGGTCCGGGACAGGGGGCCCGGATACGCAGTATTTT.

The chain has TRBV7-2 and TRBJ1-1; D unresolved. The CDR3 totals 14 residues. The germline V gene encodes CDR1 SGHTA and CDR2 FQGNSA. V lost 1 base to trimming and J lost 5 bases, with 11 bases between them. CDR3 region: CASSLGAGHTEAFF. CDR3 sequence (DNA): TGTGCCAGCAGCTTAGGGGCCGGGCATACTGAAGCTTTCTTT.

This clonotype was found many times. The chain employs TRBV7-9 and TRBJ2-1; the match to TRBD2 covers 7 bases. Looked up from germline, CDR1 is SEHNR and CDR2 is FQNEAQ (reference sequence). The CDR3 has 15 residues. After removal of 4 bases from V and 8 bases from J, the junction contained 11 bases not matched to a gene. As DNA, the CDR3 is TGTGCCAGCAGCTCAGCGGGACCCCCGGGCTATGAGCAGTTCTTC. Amino acid sequence: CASSSAGPPGYEQFF.

The chain joins TRBV27 to TRBJ2-3; TRBD1 or TRBD2 may be the D gene (6 bases each). Germline V CDR1 and CDR2: MNHEY, SMNVEV (reference sequence). The CDR3 loop spans 16 amino acids. V was shortened by 8 bases and J by 0 bases, with 18 bases between the two germline ends. CDR3 sequence reads: CASGGGGLTSTDTQYF. The CDR3 bases are TGTGCCAGCGGGGGTGGGGGGCTGACGAGCACAGATACGCAGTATTTT.

This clonotype has ten or more counts. The chain recombines TRBV12-3 or TRBV12-4 with TRBJ1-1, with D unresolved. CDR3 size: 12 residues. V was clipped by 3 bases and J by 5 bases, with 7 bases between them. The CDR3 bases are TGTGCCAGCAGTTTGAAAGGAACTGAAGCTTTCTTT. As protein: CASSLKGTEAFF.